A selection of T cell receptor beta chains follows, all from one sample in a study of naive and memory T cell subsets. Each CDR3 protein is one row after TCRdb ran MiXCR on the UMI-ligation and nested PCR reads. The data hold approximately 150,000 distinct CDR3 sequences, with 15% to 20% observed a single time. The sample was naive CD8+ T cells from blood. These receptors all stem from a human donor in good health. Each CDR3 is given with its conserved first and last residue. Fields, in order: V gene, D gene, J gene, clone size, CDR3 DNA, CDR3 protein. D genes are given only for firm matches. The size entry is marked missing in some rows and otherwise reads once, few, many or a size class.

V gene: TRBV6-2/TRBV6-3; D gene: TRBD2; J gene: TRBJ2-1; clone size: NA; CDR3 DNA: TGTGCCAGCAGTACCATATTAGCGGGAGGAGGGGACAATGAGCAGTTCTTC; CDR3 protein: CASSTILAGGGDNEQFF
V gene: TRBV20-1; D gene: NA; J gene: TRBJ1-5; clone size: few; CDR3 DNA: TGCAGTGCTAGAGACCTAAATCAGCCCCAGCATTTT; CDR3 protein: CSARDLNQPQHF
V gene: TRBV24-1; D gene: NA; J gene: TRBJ2-1; clone size: NA; CDR3 DNA: TGTGCCACCAGTGCGTCCTCACCCTACAATGAGCAGTTCTTC; CDR3 protein: CATSASSPYNEQFF
V gene: TRBV6-6; D gene: TRBD1; J gene: TRBJ1-4; clone size: few; CDR3 DNA: TGTGCCAGCAGTCATGTCCTGCCGGGACAGGGGTATGAAAAACTGTTTTTT; CDR3 protein: CASSHVLPGQGYEKLFF
V gene: TRBV6-5; D gene: NA; J gene: TRBJ2-7; clone size: few; CDR3 DNA: TGTGCCAGCAAAGACTCCGGGACGCGAGACTACGAGCAGTACTTC; CDR3 protein: CASKDSGTRDYEQYF
V gene: TRBV6-6; D gene: TRBD2; J gene: TRBJ2-7; clone size: NA; CDR3 DNA: TGTGCCAGCAGTCCTCCCGGGGGGTCCTACGAGCAGTACTTC; CDR3 protein: CASSPPGGSYEQYF
V gene: TRBV12-3/TRBV12-4; D gene: NA; J gene: TRBJ2-7; clone size: NA; CDR3 DNA: TGTGCCAGCAGTTACAGGACTGGGAACGAGCAGTACTTC; CDR3 protein: CASSYRTGNEQYF
V gene: TRBV4-1; D gene: NA; J gene: TRBJ2-7; clone size: NA; CDR3 DNA: TGCGCCAGCAGCCAATTACAGGCCGCCGCCTACGAGCAGTACTTC; CDR3 protein: CASSQLQAAAYEQYF
V gene: TRBV27; D gene: NA; J gene: TRBJ2-1; clone size: NA; CDR3 DNA: TGTGCCAGCAGTTATTTATTGGGGCGGTACAATGAGCAGTTCTTC; CDR3 protein: CASSYLLGRYNEQFF
V gene: TRBV13; D gene: TRBD2; J gene: TRBJ2-2; clone size: NA; CDR3 DNA: TGTGCCAGCAGCTTACAACTAGCGGGAGTCACCGGGGAGCTGTTTTTT; CDR3 protein: CASSLQLAGVTGELFF
V gene: TRBV14; D gene: NA; J gene: TRBJ1-2; clone size: NA; CDR3 DNA: TGTGCCAGCAGCCAAGCCACCAACTATGGCTACACCTTC; CDR3 protein: CASSQATNYGYTF
V gene: TRBV11-2; D gene: NA; J gene: TRBJ2-1; clone size: NA; CDR3 DNA: TGTGCCAGCAGCTTCGGACTGTACGAGCAGTTCTTC; CDR3 protein: CASSFGLYEQFF
V gene: TRBV4-1; D gene: NA; J gene: TRBJ1-5; clone size: few; CDR3 DNA: TGCGCCAGCAGCCAAGACACGGGAACTCAGCCCCAGCATTTT; CDR3 protein: CASSQDTGTQPQHF
V gene: TRBV19; D gene: NA; J gene: TRBJ2-1; clone size: few; CDR3 DNA: TGTGCCAGTAGTAACCGGGACGGGGGCTTTGTCAATGAGCAGTTCTTC; CDR3 protein: CASSNRDGGFVNEQFF
V gene: TRBV29-1; D gene: NA; J gene: TRBJ1-2; clone size: few; CDR3 DNA: TGCAGCGTTGAAGATCCCTATGGCTACACCTTC; CDR3 protein: CSVEDPYGYTF
V gene: TRBV7-9; D gene: NA; J gene: TRBJ2-7; clone size: NA; CDR3 DNA: TGTGCCAGCAGCTTAGTAGGTACAACTTACGAGCAGTACTTC; CDR3 protein: CASSLVGTTYEQYF
V gene: TRBV20-1; D gene: TRBD2; J gene: TRBJ2-1; clone size: few; CDR3 DNA: TGCAGTGCTAGATTCGCTAGCGGGAGCGAATACAATGAGCAGTTCTTC; CDR3 protein: CSARFASGSEYNEQFF
V gene: TRBV27; D gene: NA; J gene: TRBJ2-1; clone size: few; CDR3 DNA: TGTGCCAGCAGTTGGGGCCCACCGAATGAGCAGTTCTTC; CDR3 protein: CASSWGPPNEQFF
V gene: TRBV27; D gene: NA; J gene: TRBJ2-1; clone size: few; CDR3 DNA: TGTGCCAGCAGTGAAACAGGGCCCCGCTACAATGAGCAGTTCTTC; CDR3 protein: CASSETGPRYNEQFF
V gene: TRBV12-3/TRBV12-4; D gene: NA; J gene: TRBJ1-5; clone size: few; CDR3 DNA: TGTGCCAGCAGCAATTGGCATCGTCAGCCCCAGCATTTT; CDR3 protein: CASSNWHRQPQHF
V gene: TRBV19; D gene: TRBD1; J gene: TRBJ1-5; clone size: few; CDR3 DNA: TGTGCCAGTAGTATAGATGGGACAGGGGGCGGGCAGCCCCAGCATTTT; CDR3 protein: CASSIDGTGGGQPQHF
V gene: TRBV2; D gene: TRBD1; J gene: TRBJ1-1; clone size: NA; CDR3 DNA: TGTGCCTCACTCCTACAGGGGATGGCTTTCTTT; CDR3 protein: CASLLQGMAFF
V gene: TRBV7-3; D gene: TRBD2; J gene: TRBJ2-1; clone size: NA; CDR3 DNA: TGTGCCAGCAGCTTAATTGCGGGAGGCGACAATGAGCAGTTCTTC; CDR3 protein: CASSLIAGGDNEQFF
V gene: TRBV14; D gene: NA; J gene: TRBJ2-1; clone size: few; CDR3 DNA: TGTGCCAGCAGCCTGGCGGATGAGCAGTTCTTC; CDR3 protein: CASSLADEQFF
V gene: TRBV9; D gene: TRBD1; J gene: TRBJ2-5; clone size: NA; CDR3 DNA: TGTGCCAGCAGCGTCGGACAGGGAGAGACCCAGTACTTC; CDR3 protein: CASSVGQGETQYF
V gene: TRBV4-1; D gene: TRBD1; J gene: TRBJ2-1; clone size: NA; CDR3 DNA: TGCGCCAGCAGCCAAGCGACAAGGACAGGGATCTACAATGAGCAGTTCTTC; CDR3 protein: CASSQATRTGIYNEQFF
V gene: TRBV12-3/TRBV12-4; D gene: NA; J gene: TRBJ1-5; clone size: many; CDR3 DNA: TGTGCCAGCAGCCCGACAGAGACTCTTAGCAATCAGCCCCAGCATTTT; CDR3 protein: CASSPTETLSNQPQHF
V gene: TRBV4-2; D gene: TRBD2; J gene: TRBJ2-3; clone size: few; CDR3 DNA: TGTGCCAGCAGCCAAGAGGGTAGCGGGAGGACAGATACGCAGTATTTT; CDR3 protein: CASSQEGSGRTDTQYF
V gene: TRBV29-1; D gene: TRBD2; J gene: TRBJ2-1; clone size: NA; CDR3 DNA: TGCAGCGTTGTACTCCCAGCGGGAGGGGGGGTCGACTACAATGAGCAGTTCTTC; CDR3 protein: CSVVLPAGGGVDYNEQFF
V gene: TRBV10-3; D gene: NA; J gene: TRBJ2-3; clone size: NA; CDR3 DNA: TGTGCCATCAGTGAGTCGATTGCCGGGGCTGATACGCAGTATTTT; CDR3 protein: CAISESIAGADTQYF
V gene: TRBV7-6; D gene: TRBD1; J gene: TRBJ1-4; clone size: few; CDR3 DNA: TGTGCCAGCAGCCCCGCAGGGGGCCATGAAAAACTGTTTTTT; CDR3 protein: CASSPAGGHEKLFF
V gene: TRBV7-2; D gene: NA; J gene: TRBJ2-7; clone size: few; CDR3 DNA: TGTGCCAGCAGCTTTCCGGACGGCTACGAGCAGTACTTC; CDR3 protein: CASSFPDGYEQYF
V gene: TRBV20-1; D gene: NA; J gene: TRBJ2-7; clone size: NA; CDR3 DNA: TGCAGTGCTAGAGATTTGGCAGGGAAGGCCTACGAGCAGTACTTC; CDR3 protein: CSARDLAGKAYEQYF
V gene: TRBV7-8; D gene: TRBD2; J gene: TRBJ2-3; clone size: NA; CDR3 DNA: TGTGCCAGCAGCCCCCGGGTAGCGGGTGGCACAGATACGCAGTATTTT; CDR3 protein: CASSPRVAGGTDTQYF
V gene: TRBV7-9; D gene: NA; J gene: TRBJ2-5; clone size: NA; CDR3 DNA: TGTGCCAGCAGGGCAGATCAACAAGAGACCCAGTACTTC; CDR3 protein: CASRADQQETQYF
V gene: TRBV6-2/TRBV6-3; D gene: NA; J gene: TRBJ1-1; clone size: NA; CDR3 DNA: TGTGCCAGCCATCATGGTAGTTACACTGAAGCTTTCTTT; CDR3 protein: CASHHGSYTEAFF
V gene: TRBV12-3/TRBV12-4; D gene: TRBD2; J gene: TRBJ2-3; clone size: NA; CDR3 DNA: TGTGCCAGCAGTTCCCCCGGACTAGCGGGAGGAAGCACAGATACGCAGTATTTT; CDR3 protein: CASSSPGLAGGSTDTQYF
V gene: TRBV27; D gene: NA; J gene: TRBJ1-5; clone size: NA; CDR3 DNA: TGTGCCAGCAGCCCCCCAGGAGGCAATCAGCCCCAGCATTTT; CDR3 protein: CASSPPGGNQPQHF
V gene: TRBV2; D gene: NA; J gene: TRBJ2-2; clone size: NA; CDR3 DNA: TGTGCCACAATTCTGGTCAACACCGGGGAGCTGTTTTTT; CDR3 protein: CATILVNTGELFF
V gene: TRBV3-1; D gene: NA; J gene: TRBJ2-3; clone size: few; CDR3 DNA: TGTGCCAGCAGCCAAGACCCTAGCGGCACAGATACGCAGTATTTT; CDR3 protein: CASSQDPSGTDTQYF
V gene: TRBV27; D gene: NA; J gene: TRBJ2-6; clone size: few; CDR3 DNA: TGTGCCAGCAGTTTGGTTGGGGCTTCTGGGGCCAACGTCCTGACTTTC; CDR3 protein: CASSLVGASGANVLTF
V gene: TRBV24-1; D gene: TRBD1; J gene: TRBJ2-7; clone size: NA; CDR3 DNA: TGTGCCACCAGTGATCACCGGGACAGCTCCTACGAGCAGTACTTC; CDR3 protein: CATSDHRDSSYEQYF